This T cell receptor beta chain stems from a study of graft-versus-host responses after intestinal transplantation. The germline gives CDR1 SGDLS, CDR2 YYNGEE. Trimming removed 4 bases from V and 10 bases from J; junction bases left unmatched: 8. This CDR3 is built from 13 residues. The data were produced by immunoSEQ multiplex PCR, yet TCRdb's version contains in-frame clones alone and is incomplete. Of over 3,500 clones in the sample, less than 45% were seen once. The authors plated about 200,000 CFSE-labeled responder cells with about 200,000 irradiated, violet-dye-labeled stimulator cells. This receptor was obtained from a human patient who was an organ donor for intestinal transplantation. The specimen was alloreactive CD8+ T cells from a mixed lymphocyte reaction culture, collected before transplantation. Subset noted: CFSE-low proliferating T cells sorted from roughly six-day pre-transplant mixed lymphocyte reaction (GvH or HvG direction). The rearrangement links TRBV9 to TRBJ2-5; 9 nucleotides agree with TRBD2. CDR3 in amino acids: CASSLGGLALQYF. For the CDR3, the DNA is TGTGCCAGCAGCCTGGGGGGACTAGCTCTCCAGTACTTC.